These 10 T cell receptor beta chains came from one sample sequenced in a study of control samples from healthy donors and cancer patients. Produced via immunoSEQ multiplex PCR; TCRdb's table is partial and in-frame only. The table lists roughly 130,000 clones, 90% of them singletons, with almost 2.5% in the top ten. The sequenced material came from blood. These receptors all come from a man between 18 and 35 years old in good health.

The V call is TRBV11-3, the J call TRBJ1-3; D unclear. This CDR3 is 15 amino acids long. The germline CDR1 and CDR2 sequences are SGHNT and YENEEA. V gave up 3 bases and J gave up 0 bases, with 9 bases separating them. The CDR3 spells CASSFSKVSGNTIYF. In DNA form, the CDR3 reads TGTGCCAGCAGCTTTTCCAAGGTCTCTGGAAACACCATATATTTT.

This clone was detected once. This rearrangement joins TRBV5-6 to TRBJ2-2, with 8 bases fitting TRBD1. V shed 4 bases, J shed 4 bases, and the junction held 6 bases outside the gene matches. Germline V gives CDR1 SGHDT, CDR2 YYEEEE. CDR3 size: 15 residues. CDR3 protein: CASSRMDRATGELFF. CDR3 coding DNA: TGTGCCAGCAGCCGGATGGACAGGGCCACCGGGGAGCTGTTTTTT. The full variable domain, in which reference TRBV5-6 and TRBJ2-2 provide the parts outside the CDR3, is DAGVTQSPTHLIKTRGQQVTLRCSPKSGHDTVSWYQQALGQGPQFIFQYYEEEERQRGNFPDRFSGHQFPNYSSELNVNALLLGDSALYLCASSRMDRATGELFFGEGSRLTVL.

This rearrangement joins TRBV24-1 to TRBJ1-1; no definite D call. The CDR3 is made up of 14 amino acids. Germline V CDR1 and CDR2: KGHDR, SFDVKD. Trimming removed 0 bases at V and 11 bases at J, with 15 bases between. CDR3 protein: CATSDLVAASCAFF. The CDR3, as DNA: TGTGCCACCAGTGATTTGGTGGCAGCGTCGTGTGCTTTCTTT.

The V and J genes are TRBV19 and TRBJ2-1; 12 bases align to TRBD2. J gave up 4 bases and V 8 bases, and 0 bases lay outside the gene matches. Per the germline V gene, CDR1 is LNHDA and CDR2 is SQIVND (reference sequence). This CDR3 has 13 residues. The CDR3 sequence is CASGLAGYNEQFF. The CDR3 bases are TGTGCCAGTGGACTAGCGGGATACAATGAGCAGTTCTTC.

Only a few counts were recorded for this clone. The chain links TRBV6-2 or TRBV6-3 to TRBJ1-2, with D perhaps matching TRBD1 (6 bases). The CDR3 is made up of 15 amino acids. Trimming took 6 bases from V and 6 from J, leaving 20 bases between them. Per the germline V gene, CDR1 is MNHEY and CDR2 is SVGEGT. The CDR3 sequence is CASSQLQGLLDGYTF. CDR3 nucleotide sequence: TGTGCCAGCAGCCAACTTCAGGGGCTACTGGATGGCTACACCTTC.

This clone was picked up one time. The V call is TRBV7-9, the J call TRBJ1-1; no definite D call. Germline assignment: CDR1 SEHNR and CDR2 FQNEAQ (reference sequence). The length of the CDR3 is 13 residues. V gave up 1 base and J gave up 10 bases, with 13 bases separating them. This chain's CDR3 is CASSLVIAIGAFF. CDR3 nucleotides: TGTGCCAGCAGCTTAGTTATAGCCATTGGAGCTTTCTTT.

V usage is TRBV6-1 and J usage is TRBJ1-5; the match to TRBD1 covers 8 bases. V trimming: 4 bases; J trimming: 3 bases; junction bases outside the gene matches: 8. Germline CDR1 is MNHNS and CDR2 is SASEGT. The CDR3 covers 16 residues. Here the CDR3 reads CASSVSGGEDNQPQHF. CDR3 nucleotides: TGTGCCAGCAGTGTTTCAGGGGGCGAGGACAATCAGCCCCAGCATTTT.

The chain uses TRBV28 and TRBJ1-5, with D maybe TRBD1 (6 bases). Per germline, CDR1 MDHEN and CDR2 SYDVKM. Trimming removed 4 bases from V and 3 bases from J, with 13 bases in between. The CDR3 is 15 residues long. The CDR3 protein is CASSSQAGANQPQHF. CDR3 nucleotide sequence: TGTGCCAGCAGTTCCCAAGCGGGGGCCAATCAGCCCCAGCATTTT. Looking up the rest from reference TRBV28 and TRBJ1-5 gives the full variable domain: DVKVTQSSRYLVKRTGEKVFLECVQDMDHENMFWYRQDPGLGLRLIYFSYDVKMKEKGDIPEGYSVSREKKERFSLILESASTNQTSMYLCASSSQAGANQPQHFGDGTRLSIL.

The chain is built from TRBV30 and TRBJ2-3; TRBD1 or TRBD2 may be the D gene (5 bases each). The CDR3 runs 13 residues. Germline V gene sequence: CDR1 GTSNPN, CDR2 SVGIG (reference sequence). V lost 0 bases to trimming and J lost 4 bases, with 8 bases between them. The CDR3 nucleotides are TGTGCCTGGAGTGTATTGGGGGCAGATACGCAGTATTTT. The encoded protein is CAWSVLGADTQYF. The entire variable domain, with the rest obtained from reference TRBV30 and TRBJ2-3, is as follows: SQTIHQWPATLVQPVGSPLSLECTVEGTSNPNLYWYRQAAGRGLQLLFYSVGIGQISSEVPQNLSASRPQDRQFILSSKKLLLSDSGFYLCAWSVLGADTQYFGPGTRLTVL.

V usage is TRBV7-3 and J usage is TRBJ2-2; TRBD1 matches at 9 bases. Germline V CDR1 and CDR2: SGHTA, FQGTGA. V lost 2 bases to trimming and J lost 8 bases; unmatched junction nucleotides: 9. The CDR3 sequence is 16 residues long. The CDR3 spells CASSLVPGTGMGELFF. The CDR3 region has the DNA TGTGCCAGCAGCTTAGTACCGGGGACAGGGATGGGGGAGCTGTTTTTT.